The subject of this entry is one TCR beta chain. Its antigen is not identified. Data came from immunoSEQ multiplex PCR; TCRdb stores just in-frame clones and leaves some out. The sample has 55,000 to 65,000 clones; more than 85% are singletons. If patients had autoimmune disease history or systemic immunosuppression, they were excluded. This entry belongs to a study of OX40 agonist ivuxolimab in advanced cancers. About the research overall: Patients took ivuxolimab, an agonistic anti-OX40 (CD134) antibody. Patients assigned to dose escalation were diagnosed with hepatocellular carcinoma, melanoma, renal cell or head and neck cancer. Study-wide findings and caveats: No antigen was identified for the clonally expanded peripheral T cells.

CDR3 length: 16 amino acids. V was cut by 5 bases and J by 5 bases, with 20 bases left in between. Germline CDR1 LGHNA, CDR2 YNFKEQ. The specimen comprised CD4+ or CD8+ T cells sorted from blood, sampled in a trial of the OX40 agonist ivuxolimab. The chain employs TRBV4-2 and TRBJ2-3, with unresolved D. This TCR was recovered from an adult with an advanced solid tumor such as melanoma, head and neck, liver or kidney cancer. Here the CDR3 reads CASSIRIQAVGDTQYF. The CDR3 DNA follows: TGTGCCAGCAGCATAAGGATTCAAGCCGTCGGAGATACGCAGTATTTT.